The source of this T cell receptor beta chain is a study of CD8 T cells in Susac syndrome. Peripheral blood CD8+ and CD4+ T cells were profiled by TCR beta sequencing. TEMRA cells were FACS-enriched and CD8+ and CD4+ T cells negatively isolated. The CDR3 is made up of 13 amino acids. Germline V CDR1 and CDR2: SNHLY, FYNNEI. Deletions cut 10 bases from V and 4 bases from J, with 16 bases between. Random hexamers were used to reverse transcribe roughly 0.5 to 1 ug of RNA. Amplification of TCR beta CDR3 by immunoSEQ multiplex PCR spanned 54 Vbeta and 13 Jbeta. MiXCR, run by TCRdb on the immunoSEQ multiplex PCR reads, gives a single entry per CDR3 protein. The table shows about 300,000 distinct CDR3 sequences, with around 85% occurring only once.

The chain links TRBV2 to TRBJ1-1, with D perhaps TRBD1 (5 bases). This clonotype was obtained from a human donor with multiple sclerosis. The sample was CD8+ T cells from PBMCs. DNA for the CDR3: TGTGCCACCCTCCCCCGGACAAGCACTGAAGCTTTCTTT. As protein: CATLPRTSTEAFF.